A selection of T cell receptor beta chains follows, all from one sample in a study of T cell responses to AZD1222 COVID-19 vaccine. This table comes from immunoSEQ multiplex PCR, and its TCRdb copy is limited to in-frame clones, with some not included. The sample lists about 81,000 clones, approximately 90% occurring once. The sample was peripheral blood, taken 28 days after the second AZD1222 dose. These receptor sequences come from an adult who received the AZD1222 COVID-19 vaccine. CDR3s include the opening cysteine and the closing phenylalanine or tryptophan. Each record gives: V gene, D gene, J gene, clone size, CDR3 protein, CDR3 DNA. A D gene is named only where the DNA matches it firmly. Only part of the rows carry a size: once, few, many, or a class if the clone is expanded.

>TRBV5-1|.|TRBJ2-7|.
CASSNSSVYEQYF
TGCGCCAGCAGCAACAGTAGTGTATACGAGCAGTACTTC
>TRBV6-5|.|TRBJ1-1|once
CASGLTSIQGTEAFF
TGTGCCAGCGGCCTAACCTCGATACAGGGCACTGAAGCTTTCTTT
>TRBV20-1|.|TRBJ2-7|.
CSASGTLLYEQYF
TGCAGTGCTAGTGGGACACTCCTATACGAGCAGTACTTC
>TRBV5-1|.|TRBJ2-7|.
CASSLERGEQYF
TGCGCCAGCAGCTTGGAAAGGGGCGAGCAGTACTTC
>TRBV7-9|.|TRBJ1-1|.
CASSSRPGRAFF
TGTGCCAGCAGCTCGAGACCGGGGCGGGCTTTCTTT
>TRBV3-1/TRBV3-2|.|TRBJ2-2|.
CASSQVVGVTGELFF
TGTGCCAGCAGCCAAGTGGTCGGGGTCACCGGGGAGCTGTTTTTT
>TRBV10-3|TRBD2|TRBJ2-5|.
CAISGASGEETQYF
TGTGCCATCAGTGGGGCTAGCGGAGAAGAGACCCAGTACTTC
>TRBV7-9|.|TRBJ2-3|.
CASSLRGIETDTQYF
TGTGCCAGCAGCTTAAGGGGCATAGAGACAGATACGCAGTATTTT
>TRBV29-1|TRBD1|TRBJ1-2|.
CSVGTGTNYGYTF
TGCAGCGTCGGGACAGGAACTAACTATGGCTACACCTTC
>TRBV11-2|TRBD2|TRBJ2-1|once
CASSYASGSYNEQFF
TGTGCCAGCAGCTATGCTAGCGGGAGCTACAATGAGCAGTTCTTC
>TRBV28|TRBD1|TRBJ1-2|.
CASREATGGRDGYTF
TGTGCCAGCAGGGAAGCGACAGGGGGGAGGGATGGCTACACCTTC
>TRBV5-6|.|TRBJ1-5|.
CASSFGAGAIAQPQHF
TGTGCCAGCAGCTTTGGGGCGGGGGCCATCGCCCAGCCCCAGCATTTT
>TRBV7-2|.|TRBJ1-3|.
CASRPRSLSSGNTIYF
TGTGCCAGCAGACCCCGTTCCCTCTCTTCTGGAAACACCATATATTTT
>TRBV7-2|.|TRBJ2-1|once
CASLAASYNEQFF
TGTGCCAGCTTAGCGGCGTCCTACAATGAGCAGTTCTTC
>TRBV7-2|.|TRBJ1-1|once
CASSLPGSSTEAFF
TGTGCCAGCAGCTTACCGGGGAGTTCCACTGAAGCTTTCTTT